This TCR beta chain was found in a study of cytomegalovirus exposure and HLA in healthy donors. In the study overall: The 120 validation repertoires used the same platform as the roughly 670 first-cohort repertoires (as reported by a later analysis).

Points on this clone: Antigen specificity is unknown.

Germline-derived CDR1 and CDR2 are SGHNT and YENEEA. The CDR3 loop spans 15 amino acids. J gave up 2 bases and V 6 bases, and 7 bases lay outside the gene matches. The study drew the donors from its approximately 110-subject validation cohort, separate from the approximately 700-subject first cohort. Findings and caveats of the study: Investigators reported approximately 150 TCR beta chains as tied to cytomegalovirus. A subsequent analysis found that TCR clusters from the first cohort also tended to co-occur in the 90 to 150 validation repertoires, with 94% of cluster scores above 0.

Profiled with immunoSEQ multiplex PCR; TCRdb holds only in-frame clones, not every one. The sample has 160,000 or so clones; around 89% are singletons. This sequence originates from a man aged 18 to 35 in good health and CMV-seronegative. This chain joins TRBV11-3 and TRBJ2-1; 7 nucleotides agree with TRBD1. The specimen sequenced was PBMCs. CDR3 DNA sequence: TGTGCCAGCAGTCTAACAGGGGTCACCTACAATGAGCAGTTCTTC. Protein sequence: CASSLTGVTYNEQFF.